This T cell receptor (beta chain) was observed in a study of beta chain features in type 1 diabetes. Expressed TCRB transcripts were sequenced after all isolated RNA was converted to cDNA. Samples of naive, central memory and regulatory T cells yielded a mean of around 3.7 million reads. Produced via immunoSEQ multiplex PCR; TCRdb's table is partial and in-frame only. The sample contains 640,000 or so clones, roughly 13% of which appear only once. Turning to this clone: Antigen: not known.

Sorted populations all had greater than 98% purity. Study-wide points: Moderately but significantly shorter TCRB CDR3s were found in Type 1 diabetes patients in all four CD4+ subsets.

Germline CDR1 is MNHEY and CDR2 is SMNVEV (reference sequence). This CDR3 is built from 11 residues. The germline V and J ends were trimmed by 7 bases and 9 bases, with 10 bases remaining between them. J is TRBJ2-1 and V is TRBV27; D unclear. The TCR originated in a man aged 18 to 29 with type 1 diabetes. Sequenced material: naive CD4+ T cells from blood. CDR3 loop: CASKDVGEQFF. The CDR3 coding sequence is TGTGCCAGCAAGGACGTGGGTGAGCAGTTCTTC.